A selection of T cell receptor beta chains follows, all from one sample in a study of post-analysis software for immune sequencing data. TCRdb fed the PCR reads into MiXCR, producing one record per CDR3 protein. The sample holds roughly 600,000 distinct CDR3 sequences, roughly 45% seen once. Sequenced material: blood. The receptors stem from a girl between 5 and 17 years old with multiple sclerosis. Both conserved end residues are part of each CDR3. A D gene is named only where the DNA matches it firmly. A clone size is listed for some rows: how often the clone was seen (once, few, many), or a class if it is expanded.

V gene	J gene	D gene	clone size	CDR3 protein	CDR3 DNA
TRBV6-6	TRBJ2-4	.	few	CASSTTIGIAKNIQYF	TGTGCCAGCAGTACCACCATAGGGATAGCCAAAAACATTCAGTACTTC
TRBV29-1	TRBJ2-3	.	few	CSVETGPTDTQYF	TGCAGCGTTGAAACAGGGCCCACAGATACGCAGTATTTT
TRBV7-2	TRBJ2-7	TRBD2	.	CASSIGTSGIEQYF	TGTGCCAGCAGCATAGGGACTAGCGGGATTGAGCAGTACTTC
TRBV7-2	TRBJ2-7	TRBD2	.	CASSETSGRFYEQYF	TGTGCCAGCAGCGAGACTAGCGGGAGGTTCTACGAGCAGTACTTC
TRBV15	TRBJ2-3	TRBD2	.	CATSRRPFLAGRDEDTQYF	TGTGCCACCAGCAGACGCCCATTTCTAGCGGGGAGGGATGAAGATACGCAGTATTTT
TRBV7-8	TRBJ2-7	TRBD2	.	CASSLTSGRVEQYF	TGTGCCAGCAGCTTGACTAGCGGGAGGGTCGAGCAGTACTTC
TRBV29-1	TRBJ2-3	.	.	CSVDYRADTQYF	TGCAGCGTTGATTATAGGGCAGATACGCAGTATTTT
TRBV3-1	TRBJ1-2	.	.	CASSPDGSYGYTF	TGTGCCAGCAGCCCGGACGGCAGCTATGGCTACACCTTC
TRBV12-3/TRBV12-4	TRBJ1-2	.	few	CASSLDFLAGGYTF	TGTGCCAGCAGTTTAGATTTCCTGGCGGGAGGCTACACCTTC
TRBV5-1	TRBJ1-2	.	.	CAGSLGLRENYGYTF	TGCGCCGGCAGCTTGGGCCTCAGGGAGAACTATGGCTACACCTTC
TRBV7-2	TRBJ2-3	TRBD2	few	CASSVGLARDTQYF	TGTGCCAGCAGCGTTGGACTAGCCCGAGATACGCAGTATTTT
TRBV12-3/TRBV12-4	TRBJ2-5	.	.	CASRYRDSRGSQYF	TGTGCCAGCAGATACCGGGACTCCCGGGGGTCCCAGTACTTC
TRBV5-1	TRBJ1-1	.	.	CASKEVAGERDTEAFF	TGCGCCAGCAAGGAGGTAGCAGGGGAGCGCGACACTGAAGCTTTCTTT
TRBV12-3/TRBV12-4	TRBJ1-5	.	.	CASSLSRANSNQPQHF	TGTGCCAGCAGTTTAAGCAGGGCAAATAGCAATCAGCCCCAGCATTTT
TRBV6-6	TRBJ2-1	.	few	CASATGGVREQFF	TGTGCCAGCGCCACGGGGGGCGTCAGGGAGCAGTTCTTC
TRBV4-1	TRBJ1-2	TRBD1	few	CASSQDTSGYRDRAGVSYGYTF	TGCGCCAGCAGCCAAGATACCAGCGGATACCGGGACAGGGCCGGCGTTAGCTATGGCTACACCTTC
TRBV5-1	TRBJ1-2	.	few	CASSLDWGRRGTYGYTF	TGCGCCAGCAGCTTGGACTGGGGACGTCGAGGGACTTATGGCTACACCTTC
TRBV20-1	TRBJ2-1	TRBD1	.	CSASDRESSYNEQFF	TGCAGTGCTAGCGACAGGGAAAGTTCCTACAATGAGCAGTTCTTC
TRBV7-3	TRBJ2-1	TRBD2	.	CASSWLAGRHNEQFF	TGTGCCAGCAGCTGGCTAGCGGGGAGGCACAATGAGCAGTTCTTC
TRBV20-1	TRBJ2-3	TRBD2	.	CSASWTSTDTQYF	TGCAGTGCCTCTTGGACTAGTACAGATACGCAGTATTTT
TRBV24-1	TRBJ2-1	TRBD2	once	CATSGQTSAHNEQFF	TGTGCCACCAGTGGCCAGACTAGCGCCCACAATGAGCAGTTCTTC
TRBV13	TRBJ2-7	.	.	CATLGDPTYEQYF	TGTGCCACCCTAGGGGACCCAACCTACGAGCAGTACTTC